This T cell receptor beta chain was sequenced for a study of cytomegalovirus exposure and HLA in healthy donors. Study conclusions and caveats: Some V segments, TRBV6-2 and TRBV6-3 among them, were indistinguishable and were therefore excluded. Based on reports, TCR beta sequences accurately predicted HLA-A and HLA-B alleles for most subjects. CMV serostatus was the only recorded immune exposure for donors. Earlier results showed most TCR beta V segments being productive about 90% or about 30% of the time.

Regarding this clone: Antigen: not known.

Trimming shortened V by 1 base and J by 5 bases, and 11 bases separated the two germline ends. This CDR3 contains 14 residues. Germline V gene data show CDR1 as SGHDT and CDR2 as YYEEEE. Primers: 60 Vbeta forward and 13 Jbeta reverse. Sequencing was performed with immunoSEQ multiplex PCR; in TCRdb, only in-frame clones are kept and a portion is missing. The profile shows fewer than 200,000 clones, around 76% of them singletons. The chain recombines TRBV5-6 with TRBJ2-3, with D perhaps matching TRBD1 (5 bases). The sample was PBMCs. The clonotype was recovered from a girl between 5 and 17 years old in good health and CMV-seropositive. The CDR3 coding sequence is TGTGCCAGCAGCTTGAAGGCAGGGTTAGATACGCAGTATTTT. Residues: CASSLKAGLDTQYF.